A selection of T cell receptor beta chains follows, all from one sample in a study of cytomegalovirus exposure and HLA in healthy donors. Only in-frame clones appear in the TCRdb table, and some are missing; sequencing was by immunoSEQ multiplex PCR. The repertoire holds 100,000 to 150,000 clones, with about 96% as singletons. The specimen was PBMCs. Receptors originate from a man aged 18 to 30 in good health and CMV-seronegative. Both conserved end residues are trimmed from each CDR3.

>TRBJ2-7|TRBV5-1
ASSLLSNYEQY
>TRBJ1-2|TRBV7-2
ASSLVQLYGYT
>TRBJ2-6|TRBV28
ASSWDSSGANVLT
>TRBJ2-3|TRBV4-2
ASSQSPTSGTDTQY
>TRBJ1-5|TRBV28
ASRAPGTGALNQPQH
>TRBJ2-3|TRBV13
ASSGAGTSGSLGTDTQY
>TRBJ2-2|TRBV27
ASSLVAGGFTGELF
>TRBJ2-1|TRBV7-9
ASSLGAGVSWNEQF
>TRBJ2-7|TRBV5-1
ASSTPTGTISYEQY
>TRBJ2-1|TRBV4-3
ASSQALVGDEQF
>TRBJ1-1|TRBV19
ASGLAGLKNTEAF
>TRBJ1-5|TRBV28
ASSRTGGSFQPQH
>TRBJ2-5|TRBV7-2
ASSRGLAGETQY
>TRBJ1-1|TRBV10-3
AINEAVGTEAF
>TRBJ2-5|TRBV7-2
ASSLSGKETQY
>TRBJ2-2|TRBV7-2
ASSLAGEATGELF
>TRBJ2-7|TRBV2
ASSERRGPSEQY
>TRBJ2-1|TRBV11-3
ASSLKPGTFHYNEQF
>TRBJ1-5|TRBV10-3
AIITRSCNQPQH
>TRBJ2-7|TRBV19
ASSSDRGPYEQY
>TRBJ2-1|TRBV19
ASSREASGRFSSYNEQF
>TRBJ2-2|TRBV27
ASSFRQGMAGELF
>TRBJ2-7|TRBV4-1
ASSQELADYEQY
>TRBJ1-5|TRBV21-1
ASSKAPSGVSNQPQH
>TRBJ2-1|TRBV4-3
ASSVRDSDYNEQF
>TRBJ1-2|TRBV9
ASSGGGVGHPYGYT
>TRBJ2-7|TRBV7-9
ASSLDSGAPFSYEQY
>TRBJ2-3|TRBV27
ASSLLPGQGLAGRDTQY
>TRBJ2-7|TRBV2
ASSEARVAQY
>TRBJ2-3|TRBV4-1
ASGRGEGSTDTQY
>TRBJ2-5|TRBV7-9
ASSIRQGAAETQY
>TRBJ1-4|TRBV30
AWSDIATNEKLF